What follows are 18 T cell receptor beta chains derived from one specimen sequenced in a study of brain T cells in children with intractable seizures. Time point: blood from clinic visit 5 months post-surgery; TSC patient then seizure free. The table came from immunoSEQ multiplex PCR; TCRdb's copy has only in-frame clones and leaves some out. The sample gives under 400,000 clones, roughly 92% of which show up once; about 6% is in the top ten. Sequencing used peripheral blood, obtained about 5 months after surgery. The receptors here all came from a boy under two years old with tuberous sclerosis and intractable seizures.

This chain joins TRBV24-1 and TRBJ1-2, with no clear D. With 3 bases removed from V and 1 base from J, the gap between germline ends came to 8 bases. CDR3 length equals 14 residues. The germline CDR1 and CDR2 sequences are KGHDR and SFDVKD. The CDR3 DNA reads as TGTGCCACCAGTGATACCAGAATTAACTATGGCTACACCTTC. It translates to CATSDTRINYGYTF.

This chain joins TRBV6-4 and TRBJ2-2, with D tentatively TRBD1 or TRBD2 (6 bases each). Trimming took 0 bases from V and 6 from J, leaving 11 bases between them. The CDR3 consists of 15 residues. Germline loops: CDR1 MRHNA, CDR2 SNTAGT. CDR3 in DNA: TGTGCCAGCAGTGACTCAGGGGGGATGGCCGGGGAGCTGTTTTTT. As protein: CASSDSGGMAGELFF.

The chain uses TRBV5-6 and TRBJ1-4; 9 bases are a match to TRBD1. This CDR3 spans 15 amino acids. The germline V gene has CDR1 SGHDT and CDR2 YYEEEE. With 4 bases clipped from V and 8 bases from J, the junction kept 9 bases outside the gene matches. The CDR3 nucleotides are TGTGCCAGCAGCCCATGGGACAGGGATGGCGAAAAACTGTTTTTT. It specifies CASSPWDRDGEKLFF.

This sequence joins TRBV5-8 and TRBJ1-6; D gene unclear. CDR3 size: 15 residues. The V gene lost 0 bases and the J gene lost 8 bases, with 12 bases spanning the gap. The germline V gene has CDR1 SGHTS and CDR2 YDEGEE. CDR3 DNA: TGTGCCAGCAGCTTGGGGCGGGGAGTTGATTCACCCCTCCACTTT. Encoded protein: CASSLGRGVDSPLHF.

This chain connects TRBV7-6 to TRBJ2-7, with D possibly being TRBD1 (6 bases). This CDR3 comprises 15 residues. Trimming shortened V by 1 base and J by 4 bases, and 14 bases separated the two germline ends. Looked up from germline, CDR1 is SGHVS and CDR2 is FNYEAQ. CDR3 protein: CASSLEDGRGYEQYF. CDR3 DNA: TGTGCCAGCAGCTTAGAAGACGGCAGGGGTTACGAGCAGTACTTC.

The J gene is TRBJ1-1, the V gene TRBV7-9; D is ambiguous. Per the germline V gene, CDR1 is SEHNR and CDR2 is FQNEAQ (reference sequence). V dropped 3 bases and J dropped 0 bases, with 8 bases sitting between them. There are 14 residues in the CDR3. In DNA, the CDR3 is TGTGCCAGCAGCTTGGGAACATTGAACACTGAAGCTTTCTTT. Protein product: CASSLGTLNTEAFF.

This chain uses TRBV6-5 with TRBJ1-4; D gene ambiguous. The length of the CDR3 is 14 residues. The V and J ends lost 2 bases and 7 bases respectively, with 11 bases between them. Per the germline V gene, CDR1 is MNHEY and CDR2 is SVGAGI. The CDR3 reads CASSYRGTSEKLFF. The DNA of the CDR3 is TGTGCCAGCAGTTACCGGGGTACAAGTGAAAAACTGTTTTTT.

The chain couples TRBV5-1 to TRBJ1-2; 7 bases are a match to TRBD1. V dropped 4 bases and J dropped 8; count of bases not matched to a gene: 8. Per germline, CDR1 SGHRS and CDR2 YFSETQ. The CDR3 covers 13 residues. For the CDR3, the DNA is TGCGCCAGCAGCCCGGACAGGACGGGGGGCTACACCTTC. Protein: CASSPDRTGGYTF.

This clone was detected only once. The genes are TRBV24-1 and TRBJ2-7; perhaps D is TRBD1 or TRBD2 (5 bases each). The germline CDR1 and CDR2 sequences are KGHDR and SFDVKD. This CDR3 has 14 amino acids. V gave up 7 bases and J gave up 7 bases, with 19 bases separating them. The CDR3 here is CATSPGAGSKEQYF. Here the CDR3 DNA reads TGTGCCACCAGCCCCGGGGCAGGGAGTAAGGAGCAGTACTTC.

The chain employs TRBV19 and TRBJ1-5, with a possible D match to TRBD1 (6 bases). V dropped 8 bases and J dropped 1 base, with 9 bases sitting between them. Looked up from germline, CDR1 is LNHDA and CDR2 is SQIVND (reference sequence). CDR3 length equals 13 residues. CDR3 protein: CASQQGSNQPQHF. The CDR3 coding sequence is TGTGCCAGTCAACAGGGAAGCAATCAGCCCCAGCATTTT.

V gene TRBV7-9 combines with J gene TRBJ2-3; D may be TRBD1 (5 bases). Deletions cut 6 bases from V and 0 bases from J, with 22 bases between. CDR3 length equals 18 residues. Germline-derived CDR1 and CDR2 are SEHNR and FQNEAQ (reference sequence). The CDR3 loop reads CASRHITGYPTSTDTQYF. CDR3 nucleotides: TGTGCCAGCAGACACATCACAGGATATCCAACTAGCACAGATACGCAGTATTTT.

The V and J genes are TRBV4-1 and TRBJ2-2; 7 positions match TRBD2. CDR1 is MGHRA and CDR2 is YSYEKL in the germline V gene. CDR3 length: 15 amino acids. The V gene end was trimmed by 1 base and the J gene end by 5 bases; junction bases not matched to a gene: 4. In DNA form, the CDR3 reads TGCGCCAGCAGCCAAGCAGCGGGGCGGACCGGGGAGCTGTTTTTT. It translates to CASSQAAGRTGELFF.

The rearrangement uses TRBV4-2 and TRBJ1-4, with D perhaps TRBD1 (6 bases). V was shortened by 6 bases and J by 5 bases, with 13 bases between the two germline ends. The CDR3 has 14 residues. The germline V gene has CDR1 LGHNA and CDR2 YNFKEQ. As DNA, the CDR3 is TGTGCCAGCAGACCGGGACAACAGAATGAAAAACTGTTTTTT. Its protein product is CASRPGQQNEKLFF.

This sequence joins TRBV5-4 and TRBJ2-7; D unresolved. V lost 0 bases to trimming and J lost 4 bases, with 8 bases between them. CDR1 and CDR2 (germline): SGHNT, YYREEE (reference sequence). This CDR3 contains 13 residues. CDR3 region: CASSLGSNYEQYF. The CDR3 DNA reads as TGTGCCAGCAGCTTGGGGTCAAATTACGAGCAGTACTTC.

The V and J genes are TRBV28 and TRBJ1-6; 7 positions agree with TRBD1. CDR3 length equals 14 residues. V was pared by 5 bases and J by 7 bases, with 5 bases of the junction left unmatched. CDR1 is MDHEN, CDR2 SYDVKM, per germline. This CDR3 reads CASSGDSQNSPLHF. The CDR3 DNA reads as TGTGCCAGCAGTGGGGACAGTCAGAATTCACCCCTCCACTTT. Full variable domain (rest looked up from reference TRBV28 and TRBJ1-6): DVKVTQSSRYLVKRTGEKVFLECVQDMDHENMFWYRQDPGLGLRLIYFSYDVKMKEKGDIPEGYSVSREKKERFSLILESASTNQTSMYLCASSGDSQNSPLHFGNGTRLTVT.

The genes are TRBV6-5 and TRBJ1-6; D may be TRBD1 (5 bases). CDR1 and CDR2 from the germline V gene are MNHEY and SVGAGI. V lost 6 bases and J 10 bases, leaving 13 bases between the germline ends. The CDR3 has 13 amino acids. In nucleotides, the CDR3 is TGTGCCAGCAGAATAACTGGGGCGTCACCCCTCCACTTT. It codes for CASRITGASPLHF.

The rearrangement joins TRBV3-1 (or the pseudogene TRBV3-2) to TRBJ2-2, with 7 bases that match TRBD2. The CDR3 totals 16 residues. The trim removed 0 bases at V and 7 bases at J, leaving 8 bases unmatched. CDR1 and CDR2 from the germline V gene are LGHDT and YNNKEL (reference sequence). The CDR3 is CASSQEGGSGVGELFF. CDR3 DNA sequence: TGTGCCAGCAGCCAAGAAGGCGGGAGCGGTGTCGGGGAGCTGTTTTTT.

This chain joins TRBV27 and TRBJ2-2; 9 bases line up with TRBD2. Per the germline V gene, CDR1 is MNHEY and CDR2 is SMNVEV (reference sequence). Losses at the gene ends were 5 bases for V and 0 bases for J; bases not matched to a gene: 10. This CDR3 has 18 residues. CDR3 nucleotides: TGTGCCAGCAGTCTCTTAATAGCGGGGGCCCCGAACACCGGGGAGCTGTTTTTT. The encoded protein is CASSLLIAGAPNTGELFF.